One sample yielded the 5 T cell receptor beta chains listed below, sequenced in a study of blood T cell repertoires in COVID-19. Sequencing was performed with immunoSEQ multiplex PCR; in TCRdb, only in-frame clones are kept and a portion is missing. This table has about 190,000 clones, nearly 90% appearing once. The sample was peripheral blood. The receptors come from a man aged 45-60 years with acute or convalescent COVID-19.

This rearrangement joins TRBV3-1 (or the pseudogene TRBV3-2) to TRBJ1-3, with D possibly being TRBD1 (6 bases). This CDR3 is built from 17 residues. V was clipped by 4 bases and J by 0 bases, with 16 bases between them. CDR1 and CDR2 (germline): LGHDT, YNNKEL (reference sequence). This chain's CDR3 is CASSPPTGLSSGNTIYF. For the CDR3, the DNA is TGTGCCAGCAGCCCTCCGACAGGCTTGAGCTCTGGAAACACCATATATTTT.

Written as DNA, the CDR3 is TGTGCCAGCAGCCAAGTGTTACAGCCAAACACTGAAGCTTTCTTT. This codes for CASSQVLQPNTEAFF. The V gene is TRBV4-2, the J gene TRBJ1-1; no definite D call. Trimming shortened V by 1 base and J by 2 bases, and 11 bases separated the two germline ends. In germline, CDR1 is LGHNA, CDR2 YNFKEQ. This CDR3 has 15 amino acids.

The rearrangement joins TRBV4-3 to TRBJ2-1; 10 nucleotides match TRBD2. The germline gives CDR1 LGHNA, CDR2 YSLEER. With 1 base clipped from V and 6 bases from J, the junction kept 6 bases outside the gene matches. CDR3 length: 16 residues. The CDR3 region is CASSQASGGAFNEQFF. The CDR3 DNA reads as TGCGCCAGCAGCCAAGCCAGCGGGGGGGCTTTCAATGAGCAGTTCTTC.

The chain employs TRBV5-1 and TRBJ1-2; D is ambiguous. Germline V lookup: CDR1 SGHRS, CDR2 YFSETQ. The CDR3 covers 14 residues. Trimming removed 2 bases from V and 2 bases from J, with 10 bases in between. For the CDR3, the DNA is TGCGCCAGCAGCTTCAGTGAAATCAACTATGGCTACACCTTC. This gives the protein CASSFSEINYGYTF.

The chain recombines TRBV6-6 with TRBJ2-1, with 9 nucleotides matching TRBD1. This CDR3 is 16 amino acids long. Germline V lookup: CDR1 MNHNY, CDR2 SVGAGI (reference sequence). After removal of 2 bases from V and 5 bases from J, the junction contained 7 bases not matched to a gene. The CDR3 bases are TGTGCCAGCAGTTACCCCGGACAGGGGCGGAACAATGAGCAGTTCTTC. It codes for CASSYPGQGRNNEQFF.